This T cell receptor beta chain was captured by sequencing in a study of control samples from healthy donors and cancer patients. The CDR3 spans 15 residues. Trimming left V 3 bases short and J 1 base short, with 12 bases between. Per the germline V gene, CDR1 is LNHNV and CDR2 is YYDKDF (reference sequence). TCRdb's table, derived via immunoSEQ multiplex PCR, lists solely in-frame clones and lacks some. This table holds around 90,000 clones, 85% to 90% found once. The TCR originated in a woman aged 40 to 50 in good health. This chain uses TRBV15 with TRBJ1-1; D is unresolved. The specimen sequenced was blood. CDR3 sequence (DNA): TGTGCCACCAGCAGCTTTGGGTTGTCGAACACTGAAGCTTTCTTT. Its translation: CATSSFGLSNTEAFF. Complete variable domain (other parts from reference TRBV15 and TRBJ1-1): DAMVIQNPRYQVTQFGKPVTLSCSQTLNHNVMYWYQQKSSQAPKLLFHYYDKDFNNEADTPDNFQSRRPNTSFCFLDIRSPGLGDTAMYLCATSSFGLSNTEAFFGQGTRLTVV.